Sequencing of this T cell receptor (beta chain) was carried out in a study of blood T cell repertoires in COVID-19. Original data processing: Amplification of reference gene primers provided the estimated nucleated cell counts. TCRdb's copy holds only in-frame clones and misses some; the assay was immunoSEQ multiplex PCR. The V and J calls and the clone size are those of that table, but D and trimming were determined from the DNA. Here the sample spans 300,000 or so clones, 85% to 90% being singletons. The sample comprised peripheral blood. The TCR originated in a woman between 35 and 50 years old with acute or convalescent COVID-19.

The CDR3 spells CASSYSLVNGYTF. Written as DNA, the CDR3 is TGTGCCAGCAGTTACTCGTTAGTCAATGGCTACACCTTC. This sequence joins TRBV6-5 and TRBJ1-2; unclear D gene. Trimming stripped 0 bases from V and 6 bases from J, with 8 bases between. This CDR3 contains 13 residues. Per the germline V gene, CDR1 is MNHEY and CDR2 is SVGAGI.